These 31 T cell receptor beta chains share one sample of origin, sequenced in a study of blood T cell dynamics during melanoma immunotherapy. Time point of the sample: week 3, after first cycle of checkpoint inhibitor. Generated by immunoSEQ multiplex PCR, the TCRdb table keeps only in-frame clones and is missing some. The table lists hundreds of clones, 69% of them singletons, with around 20% in the top ten. Here the sequenced sample was central memory CD8+ T cells from blood, taken from a patient treated with checkpoint blockade. Receptor source: a human donor with melanoma.

J is TRBJ2-7 and V is TRBV7-1; 8 nucleotides align to TRBD2. TRBV7-1 is assigned to the ORF class and has an uncertain function. This CDR3 is built from 15 residues. V trimming: 5 bases; J trimming: 7 bases; junction bases outside the gene matches: 13. The CDR3 coding sequence is TGTGCCAGCAGCCGGACGACAGCGGGAGTACAAGAGCAGTACTTC. Amino acids: CASSRTTAGVQEQYF.

The chain has TRBV15 and TRBJ1-4; no reliable D call. This CDR3 spans 13 amino acids. V lost 0 bases, J lost 7 bases, and 6 bases lay in between. The germline CDR1 and CDR2 sequences are LNHNV and YYDKDF (reference sequence). CDR3: CATSRDRSEKLFF. The CDR3 DNA reads TGTGCCACCAGCAGAGATAGAAGTGAAAAACTGTTTTTT.

The chain joins TRBV10-3 to TRBJ2-5; tentative D call: TRBD2 (6 bases). Trimming removed 8 bases from V and 2 bases from J, with 15 bases in between. Germline V gene data show CDR1 as ENHRY and CDR2 as SYGVKD. The CDR3 has 14 amino acids. CDR3 protein: CAIGSPSAQETQYF. CDR3 DNA: TGTGCCATCGGGTCTCCTAGCGCTCAAGAGACCCAGTACTTC.

This clone showed up just once. The chain uses TRBV15 and TRBJ1-4, with a weak D call TRBD1 (6 bases). Trimming removed 0 bases from V and 8 bases from J, with 13 bases in between. Germline CDR1 LNHNV, CDR2 YYDKDF (reference sequence). The CDR3 contains 15 residues. The CDR3 nucleotides are TGTGCCACCAGCAGAGATATAGGGGGTCGCGAAAAACTGTTTTTT. As protein: CATSRDIGGREKLFF.

The chain has TRBV6-5 and TRBJ2-7; D perhaps matches TRBD2 (5 bases). The CDR3 sequence is 12 residues long. Trimming shortened V by 2 bases and J by 7 bases, and 9 bases separated the two germline ends. CDR1 is MNHEY, CDR2 SVGAGI, per germline. As DNA, the CDR3 is TGTGCCAGCAGTTACAACGGGGTTGAGCAGTACTTC. Protein: CASSYNGVEQYF.

The chain combines TRBV19 with TRBJ2-3; TRBD1 matches at 12 bases. The junction had 6 bases not matched to a gene; V was cut back by 7 bases and J by 4 bases. The germline CDR1 and CDR2 sequences are LNHDA and SQIVND (reference sequence). CDR3 length: 15 residues. CDR3 loop: CASTAGTGGPDTQYF. CDR3 in DNA: TGTGCCAGTACCGCCGGGACAGGGGGCCCAGATACGCAGTATTTT.

In this sample, this clone turned up a few times. This sequence joins TRBV7-9 and TRBJ2-2; D may be TRBD2 (5 bases). V gave up 5 bases and J gave up 6 bases, with 10 bases separating them. CDR3 length: 13 amino acids. The germline CDR1 and CDR2 sequences are SEHNR and FQNEAQ (reference sequence). The CDR3 DNA reads TGTGCCAGCAGCCCCACGAGGGCCGGGGAGCTGTTTTTT. This gives the protein CASSPTRAGELFF.

The chain joins TRBV11-2 to TRBJ2-1; possible D gene TRBD2, 6 bases. The CDR3 runs to 15 residues. V was cut by 4 bases and J by 5 bases, with 15 bases left in between. CDR1 is SGHAT, CDR2 FQNNGV, per germline. The CDR3 DNA reads as TGTGCCAGCAGCTCCAGCGGGCCAGGAGACAATGAGCAGTTCTTC. Amino acids: CASSSSGPGDNEQFF.

The gene calls are TRBV28 and TRBJ2-1, with TRBD2 matching 12 bases. This CDR3 region has 20 residues. After removal of 3 bases from V and 2 bases from J, the junction contained 14 bases not matched to a gene. CDR1 and CDR2 (germline): MDHEN, SYDVKM. The CDR3: CASSFPPTSGSSQTYNEQFF. DNA for the CDR3: TGTGCCAGCAGTTTCCCGCCGACTAGCGGGAGTTCCCAGACCTACAATGAGCAGTTCTTC.

The chain couples TRBV9 to TRBJ2-7; D is undetermined. V dropped 0 bases and J dropped 2 bases, with 9 bases sitting between them. CDR1 is SGDLS, CDR2 YYNGEE, per germline. This CDR3 region has 14 residues. Here the CDR3 reads CASSVGGSPYEQYF. The CDR3 DNA sequence: TGTGCCAGCAGCGTAGGCGGATCCCCCTACGAGCAGTACTTC.

This chain joins TRBV7-9 and TRBJ2-1, with D perhaps TRBD2 (5 bases). Germline V CDR1 and CDR2: SEHNR, FQNEAQ (reference sequence). Deletions cut 5 bases from V and 7 bases from J, with 15 bases between. This CDR3 contains 14 residues. The CDR3: CASSAGRGSNEQFF. The CDR3 DNA follows: TGTGCCAGCAGCGCAGGACGGGGTAGTAATGAGCAGTTCTTC.

The chain joins TRBV6-5 to TRBJ2-1, with no clear D. Germline V gives CDR1 MNHEY, CDR2 SVGAGI. The length of the CDR3 is 12 residues. Trimming pared 6 bases from V and 4 bases from J, leaving 7 bases between. This CDR3 is CASSRPYNEQFF. The CDR3 bases are TGTGCCAGCAGCCGGCCTTACAATGAGCAGTTCTTC.

The table lists this clone with a count of one. The V call is TRBV5-1, the J call TRBJ1-5; no firm D call. Germline values: CDR1 SGHRS, CDR2 YFSETQ. The CDR3 runs to 16 residues. Between the trimmed V and J ends, which lost 0 bases and 0 bases, there was a span of 10 bases. CDR3 DNA sequence: TGCGCCAGCAGCTTGGTCTCCGGGATTAGCAATCAGCCCCAGCATTTT. Protein sequence: CASSLVSGISNQPQHF.

This sequence joins TRBV11-2 and TRBJ2-5, with 8 positions matching TRBD2. The J call may be faulty, since TRBJ2-7 better matches the DNA end. This CDR3 region has 15 residues. The germline V gene encodes CDR1 SGHAT and CDR2 FQNNGV. This CDR3 reads CASSPLAGNSYEQYF. The CDR3 DNA follows: TGTGCCAGCAGCCCATTAGCGGGGAACTCCTACGAGCAGTACTTC.

The V and J genes are TRBV28 and TRBJ2-3, with 8 bases fitting TRBD2. V was pared by 6 bases and J by 2 bases, with 10 bases of the junction left unmatched. Germline CDR1 is MDHEN and CDR2 is SYDVKM. The CDR3 contains 16 residues. The CDR3 nucleotides are TGTGCCAGCAGCCCCCTGACTAGCGCCTACACAGATACGCAGTATTTT. This gives the protein CASSPLTSAYTDTQYF.

This CDR3 is CASSPGGGPSSYNEQFF. The DNA of the CDR3 is TGTGCCAGCAGTCCCGGGGGGGGGCCAAGCTCCTACAATGAGCAGTTCTTC. The chain couples TRBV27 to TRBJ2-1; TRBD2 aligns across 8 bases. V was pared by 5 bases and J by 0 bases, with 9 bases of the junction left unmatched. The CDR3 contains 17 residues. Germline CDR1 is MNHEY and CDR2 is SMNVEV (reference sequence).

The rearrangement links TRBV9 to TRBJ1-1; unclear D gene. V was clipped by 2 bases and J by 4 bases, with 9 bases between them. CDR1 SGDLS and CDR2 YYNGEE come from the germline V gene. The CDR3 is made up of 13 amino acids. The DNA for the CDR3 is TGTGCCAGCAGCGTTATGATGGGCACTGAAGCTTTCTTT. Protein product: CASSVMMGTEAFF.

The rearrangement uses TRBV7-4 and TRBJ2-7; 7 bases are a match to TRBD1. The CDR3 sequence is 13 residues long. Per the germline V gene, CDR1 is SGHVT and CDR2 is SQSDAQ. The V gene end was trimmed by 5 bases and the J gene end by 4 bases; junction bases not matched to a gene: 5. As DNA, the CDR3 is TGTGCCAGCAGCGTCGGACAGGCTTACGAGCAGTACTTC. Residues: CASSVGQAYEQYF. The whole variable domain, remainder taken from reference TRBV7-4 and TRBJ2-7, is GAGVSQSPRYKVAKRGRDVALRCDSISGHVTLYWYRQTLGQGSEVLTYSQSDAQRDKSGRPSGRFSAERPERSVSTLKIQRTEQGDSAVYLCASSVGQAYEQYFGPGTRLTVT.

The chain is built from TRBV9 and TRBJ2-7; D unresolved. The germline CDR1 and CDR2 sequences are SGDLS and YYNGEE. CDR3 size: 14 residues. V was trimmed by 4 bases and J by 0 bases, leaving 11 bases between them. The CDR3 sequence is CASSPYESSYEQYF. The DNA for the CDR3 is TGTGCCAGCAGCCCCTATGAGAGCTCCTACGAGCAGTACTTC.

This rearrangement joins TRBV15 to TRBJ2-7; a weak D match, TRBD1 (6 bases). This CDR3 is 14 amino acids long. Trimming took 0 bases from V and 2 from J, leaving 8 bases between them. CDR1 and CDR2 from the germline V gene are LNHNV and YYDKDF (reference sequence). This CDR3 is CATSRERTAYEQYF. The CDR3 region has the DNA TGTGCCACCAGCAGAGAGCGGACAGCCTACGAGCAGTACTTC.

This clone came up once. CDR3 sequence (DNA): TGTGCCAGCAGCTTACTGGGGGAGCAGTTCTTC. It translates to CASSLLGEQFF. The chain couples TRBV7-9 to TRBJ2-1; no clear D gene. The CDR3 covers 11 residues. V lost 2 bases and J 10 bases, leaving 6 bases between the germline ends. Per germline, CDR1 SEHNR and CDR2 FQNEAQ (reference sequence). The full variable domain, completed using reference TRBV7-9 and TRBJ2-1, is DTGVSQNPRHKITKRGQNVTFRCDPISEHNRLYWYRQTLGQGPEFLTYFQNEAQLEKSRLLSDRFSAERPKGSFSTLEIQRTEQGDSAMYLCASSLLGEQFFGPGTRLTVL.

A note on this clone: Different DNA sequences within this sample yield the same CDR3. The gene calls are TRBV19 and TRBJ2-3, with 8 bases identical to TRBD2. V shed 6 bases and J 4 bases; nucleotides not matched to a gene: 12. The CDR3 runs to 16 residues. Germline lookup yields CDR1 LNHDA and CDR2 SQIVND (reference sequence). CDR3 region: CASSRNLAGGADTQYF. Written as DNA, the CDR3 is TGTGCCAGTAGCAGAAACCTGGCGGGAGGTGCAGATACGCAGTATTTT.

The chain uses TRBV4-2 and TRBJ2-7; D remains unclear. This CDR3 has 15 residues. CDR1 is LGHNA and CDR2 is YNFKEQ in the germline V gene. V lost 0 bases and J 1 base, leaving 10 bases between the germline ends. Here the CDR3 reads CASSQEGSSSYEQYF. CDR3 bases: TGTGCCAGCAGCCAAGAAGGCAGTTCTTCCTACGAGCAGTACTTC.

This chain uses TRBV9 with TRBJ2-7, with 10 bases matching TRBD2. CDR1 and CDR2 (germline): SGDLS, YYNGEE. With V trimmed by 0 bases and J by 0 bases, 3 bases remained unmatched. CDR3 size: 16 residues. DNA for the CDR3: TGTGCCAGCAGCGTAGGACTAGCGGGTGTCTCCTACGAGCAGTACTTC. Protein sequence: CASSVGLAGVSYEQYF.

The rearrangement joins TRBV4-1 to TRBJ1-2, with D tentatively TRBD1 (6 bases). V was clipped by 0 bases and J by 2 bases, with 7 bases between them. Germline V gene lookup returns CDR1 MGHRA and CDR2 YSYEKL. The CDR3 runs to 14 residues. This CDR3 is CASSQDQGNYGYTF. The CDR3 nucleotides are TGCGCCAGCAGCCAAGATCAGGGGAACTATGGCTACACCTTC.

This clone counts as large. CDR3 DNA sequence: TGTGCCACCAGACTAGCGGGAGGAGCTGAGGATACGCAGTATTTT. It is translated as CATRLAGGAEDTQYF. The rearrangement uses TRBV2 and TRBJ2-3, with 13 bases fitting TRBD2. The length of the CDR3 is 15 residues. Per the germline V gene, CDR1 is SNHLY and CDR2 is FYNNEI. The junction had 10 bases not matched to a gene; V was cut back by 10 bases and J by 6 bases.

This clone turned up a few times. The J gene is TRBJ1-2, the V gene TRBV10-3; D not resolved. The CDR3 has 12 amino acids. Germline V lookup: CDR1 ENHRY, CDR2 SYGVKD. Between the trimmed V and J ends, which lost 11 bases and 3 bases, there was a span of 13 bases. The CDR3 loop is CAAGGYDYGYTF. The CDR3 coding sequence is TGTGCCGCTGGAGGGTACGACTATGGCTACACCTTC.

This chain links TRBV25-1 with TRBJ2-5; D is unresolved. The J call is doubtful: the DNA matches TRBJ2-7 better. The CDR3 totals 15 residues. The V gene's germline CDR1 is MGHDK and CDR2 SYGVNS. In DNA form, the CDR3 reads TGTGCCAGCAGTGAATATGCAGACCCACCCTACGAGCAGTACTTC. It specifies CASSEYADPPYEQYF.

The rearrangement uses TRBV10-2 and TRBJ2-2, with D tentatively TRBD1 (7 bases). This CDR3 contains 13 residues. The germline gives CDR1 WSHSY, CDR2 SAAADI. V lost 6 bases, J lost 5 bases, and 10 bases lay in between. As DNA, the CDR3 is TGCGCCAGCAGCCAGGGGGGAACCGGGGAGCTGTTTTTT. It encodes CASSQGGTGELFF.

CDR3 loop: CASSPIEAGDQPQHF. CDR3 coding DNA: TGTGCCAGCAGCCCGATTGAGGCGGGCGATCAGCCCCAGCATTTT. The J gene is TRBJ1-5, the V gene TRBV7-5. TRBV7-5 is termed a pseudogene. This CDR3 contains 15 residues.

This chain connects TRBV19 to TRBJ2-5; D is unresolved. Germline lookup yields CDR1 LNHDA and CDR2 SQIVND (reference sequence). The V end lost 3 bases, the J end lost 4 bases, and 12 bases lay between the germline ends. CDR3 length equals 14 residues. The CDR3 sequence: CASSIDTDTETQYF. The CDR3 DNA reads as TGTGCCAGTAGTATCGACACCGATACAGAGACCCAGTACTTC.